The present T cell receptor (beta chain) was sequenced within a study of T cell changes during pregnancy in multiple sclerosis. Sequenced by immunoSEQ multiplex PCR; TCRdb stores in-frame clones only, minus some. The top ten clones hold about 8.4% of a sample with tens of thousands of clones, about 90% of them seen once. The CDR3 is 15 residues long. Germline V gene sequence: CDR1 LNHDA, CDR2 SQIVND (reference sequence). The V and J ends lost 1 base and 9 bases respectively, with 13 bases between them. The chain links TRBV19 to TRBJ2-6, with D possibly matching TRBD1 (6 bases). Sequenced here: CD8+ T cells from peripheral blood mononuclear cells, sampled after pregnancy. This sequence originates from a female donor with multiple sclerosis, enrolled in a pregnancy study. The CDR3 loop reads CASSIGTGSDNVLTF. For the CDR3, the DNA is TGTGCCAGTAGTATAGGAACAGGGAGTGACAACGTCCTGACTTTC.